A selection of T cell receptor beta chains follows, all from one sample in a study of regulatory T cells in long-lasting Graves disease. One entry per CDR3 protein results from TCRdb running MiXCR on the multiplex PCR reads. The table lists roughly 500,000 distinct CDR3 sequences, about 14% of them singletons. The same data also contributed to another study, on T cells in Graves' hyperthyroidism and ophthalmopathy.

Specimen: peripheral blood mononuclear cells (PBMCs), collected at new diagnosis, from a patient treated with antithyroid drugs. These receptors came from a man aged 25 to 40 with Graves disease. CDR3s include the opening cysteine and the closing phenylalanine or tryptophan. The D gene is left open where the match is weak. Rows may omit the clone size; those that give it use once, few, many or a size class.

clone_size j_call d_call v_call cdr3_aa cdr3_nt
- TRBJ1-1 - TRBV27 CASSSWDTRGTEAFF TGTGCCAGCAGTTCTTGGGACACCAGAGGAACTGAAGCTTTCTTT
- TRBJ2-1 - TRBV6-4 CASSGEWGDNEQFF TGTGCCAGCAGTGGGGAATGGGGGGACAATGAGCAGTTCTTC
few TRBJ2-7 TRBD1 TRBV12-3/TRBV12-4 CASSYSHRGQYEQYF TGTGCCAGCAGTTACTCGCACAGGGGGCAATACGAGCAGTACTTC
many TRBJ1-1 - TRBV27 CASRQGTEAFF TGTGCCAGCAGACAGGGCACTGAAGCTTTCTTT
many TRBJ2-7 - TRBV11-1 CASSPIDPGPYEQYF TGTGCCAGCAGCCCGATCGATCCGGGACCCTACGAGCAGTACTTC
few TRBJ2-4 TRBD1 TRBV29-1 CSVEDGDRDGNIQYF TGCAGCGTTGAAGATGGGGACAGGGATGGAAACATTCAGTACTTC
many TRBJ2-1 TRBD2 TRBV20-1 CSARRTSGINEQFF TGCAGTGCTAGGAGGACTAGCGGGATCAATGAGCAGTTCTTC
- TRBJ1-2 - TRBV4-2 CASSQASGVGYGYTF TGTGCCAGCAGCCAAGCGTCAGGGGTGGGCTATGGCTACACCTTC
many TRBJ2-7 - TRBV13 CASSLTHLDEQYF TGTGCCAGCAGCTTAACCCACCTCGACGAGCAGTACTTC
many TRBJ2-7 TRBD2 TRBV20-1 CSARGSGRRYEQYF TGCAGTGCTAGAGGGAGCGGGAGGCGGTACGAGCAGTACTTC
many TRBJ2-2 TRBD1 TRBV5-1 CASIQGNTGELFF TGCGCCAGCATACAGGGGAATACCGGGGAGCTGTTTTTT
many TRBJ1-3 - TRBV6-9 CASSYAGRFSGNTIYF TGTGCCAGCAGTTATGCGGGACGCTTCTCTGGAAACACCATATATTTT